This T cell receptor (beta chain) was captured in a study of early T cells in non-severe SARS-CoV-2 infection. The CDR3 loop spans 14 amino acids. V lost 4 bases and J 8 bases, leaving 14 bases between the germline ends. The germline V gene has CDR1 LGHDT and CDR2 YNNKEL (reference sequence). MiXCR, run by TCRdb on the 5' RACE reads, gives a single entry per CDR3 protein. The top ten clones hold around 2% of a sample with 90,000 to 100,000 distinct CDR3 sequences, about 12% of them seen once. V usage is TRBV3-1 and J usage is TRBJ1-4; TRBD1 is a possible D gene (6 bases). The TCR originated in an adult who was a healthcare worker with PCR-confirmed SARS-CoV-2 infection or an uninfected control (not recorded which). Sequencing was performed on whole blood. The CDR3 DNA reads as TGTGCCAGCAGCCCCGGGACACGGGGGGAAAAACTGTTTTTT. This translates into CASSPGTRGEKLFF. The full variable domain, with the rest looked up from reference TRBV3-1 and TRBJ1-4, is DTAVSQTPKYLVTQMGNDKSIKCEQNLGHDTMYWYKQDSKKFLKIMFSYNNKELIINETVPNRFSPKSPDKAHLNLHINSLELGDSAVYFCASSPGTRGEKLFFGSGTQLSVL.